The 25 T cell receptor beta chains presented below share a single source sample, sequenced in a study of cytomegalovirus exposure and HLA in healthy donors. With 60 Vbeta and 13 Jbeta primers, the PCR was carried out. Method: immunoSEQ multiplex PCR; TCRdb's copy keeps in-frame clones and lacks some. The sample includes around 150,000 clones. Sequencing was done on a sample of PBMCs. Every receptor here comes from a woman in her sixties or seventies in good health and CMV-seronegative.

CDR3 coding DNA: TGTGCCAGCAGCTTAGGTGGGACAGGGGCGGTCCACTTT. Translating it yields CASSLGGTGAVHF. V gene TRBV7-9 combines with J gene TRBJ1-6; 10 positions match TRBD1. The germline CDR1 and CDR2 sequences are SEHNR and FQNEAQ (reference sequence). The V and J ends lost 1 base and 17 bases, in that order; junction bases with no gene match: 5. This CDR3 is 13 amino acids long.

The chain links TRBV18 to TRBJ2-7; the match to TRBD2 covers 10 bases. V lost 2 bases and J lost 0; bases outside the gene matches: 4. CDR1 KGHSH and CDR2 LQKENI come from the germline V gene. There are 16 residues in the CDR3. CDR3 nucleotides: TGTGCCAGCTCACCAGGGCTAGCGGGAGTCTCCTACGAGCAGTACTTC. Translation: CASSPGLAGVSYEQYF.

The rearrangement links TRBV7-9 to TRBJ2-1; 9 nucleotides align to TRBD2. The CDR3 sequence is 16 residues long. V shed 4 bases and J 8 bases; nucleotides not matched to a gene: 12. Looked up from germline, CDR1 is SEHNR and CDR2 is FQNEAQ (reference sequence). In DNA, the CDR3 is TGTGCCAGCAGCTCCTTGGCCAGCGGGAGGTTTGATGAGCAGTTCTTC. It yields the protein CASSSLASGRFDEQFF.

The V gene is TRBV27, the J gene TRBJ1-1; 9 bases are shared with TRBD1. With 6 bases clipped from V and 1 base from J, the junction kept 12 bases outside the gene matches. Germline loops: CDR1 MNHEY, CDR2 SMNVEV (reference sequence). The CDR3 contains 17 residues. The CDR3, as DNA: TGTGCCAGCAGCTTTGGGACAGGGAGTATACGGAACACTGAAGCTTTCTTT. Translated: CASSFGTGSIRNTEAFF.

This chain uses TRBV12-5 with TRBJ2-5, with 8 bases lining up with TRBD2. The V gene end was trimmed by 1 base and the J gene end by 9 bases; junction bases not matched to a gene: 25. Looked up from germline, CDR1 is LGHNT and CDR2 is FRNRAP. The CDR3 totals 20 residues. The CDR3 here is CASGLAAKASGGAKGGAQYF. DNA for the CDR3: TGTGCTAGTGGTTTGGCCGCCAAGGCGAGCGGGGGAGCCAAGGGGGGGGCCCAGTACTTC. The full variable domain, rest sourced from reference TRBV12-5 and TRBJ2-5, is DARVTQTPRHKVTEMGQEVTMRCQPILGHNTVFWYRQTMMQGLELLAYFRNRAPLDDSGMPKDRFSAEMPDATLATLKIQPSEPRDSAVYFCASGLAAKASGGAKGGAQYFGPGTRLLVL.

The rearrangement joins TRBV5-1 to TRBJ1-3; D may be TRBD1 (6 bases). CDR1 is SGHRS, CDR2 YFSETQ, per germline. CDR3 size: 14 residues. Between the trimmed V and J ends, which lost 4 bases and 8 bases, there was a span of 16 bases. The CDR3 bases are TGCGCCAGCAGCGCGGACAGCCGAGGCGACACCATATATTTT. Translating it yields CASSADSRGDTIYF.

The chain employs TRBV6-5 and TRBJ2-1; D gene unclear. Germline CDR1 reads MNHEY; CDR2 reads SVGAGI. The CDR3 has 14 amino acids. V lost 10 bases, J lost 6 bases, and 19 bases lay in between. The CDR3 region has the DNA TGTGCCACGAAAACTCAGAGGCAGAGCAATGAGCAGTTCTTC. It specifies CATKTQRQSNEQFF.

The V gene is TRBV19, the J gene TRBJ1-2; perhaps TRBD1 as D (5 bases). V lost 6 bases and J 3 bases, leaving 14 bases between the germline ends. In germline, CDR1 is LNHDA, CDR2 SQIVND (reference sequence). The CDR3 covers 14 residues. The CDR3 sequence: CASRRLGGDYGYTF. DNA of the CDR3: TGTGCCAGTAGACGCCTCGGAGGGGACTATGGCTACACCTTC.

The rearrangement joins TRBV4-1 to TRBJ1-1; D is undetermined. CDR3 length: 15 amino acids. Between the trimmed V and J ends, which lost 0 bases and 5 bases, there was a span of 13 bases. Germline CDR1 is MGHRA and CDR2 is YSYEKL. The CDR3 nucleotides read TGCGCCAGCAGCCAAGATCCGGGTGAGAGGACTGAAGCTTTCTTT. Translation: CASSQDPGERTEAFF.

The rearrangement joins TRBV9 to TRBJ2-2; D is perhaps TRBD1 (6 bases). The CDR3 sequence is 16 residues long. Germline V gene data show CDR1 as SGDLS and CDR2 as YYNGEE. V was trimmed by 3 bases and J by 0 bases, leaving 12 bases between them. The chain's CDR3 is CASSAWDITNTGELFF. The CDR3 coding sequence is TGTGCCAGCAGCGCATGGGACATAACGAACACCGGGGAGCTGTTTTTT.

The J gene is TRBJ2-1, the V gene TRBV7-3; a possible D gene is TRBD1 (5 bases). This CDR3 spans 14 amino acids. Deletions cut 1 base from V and 8 bases from J, with 12 bases between. From germline, CDR1 is SGHTA and CDR2 FQGTGA. CDR3: CASSLRGPNDEQFF. In DNA form, the CDR3 reads TGTGCCAGCAGCTTAAGGGGCCCTAACGATGAGCAGTTCTTC.

The V gene is TRBV5-1, the J gene TRBJ1-1; D gene ambiguous. Trimming cost V 3 bases and J 5 bases, with 23 bases left between them. Germline V CDR1 and CDR2: SGHRS, YFSETQ. CDR3 length: 17 amino acids. This CDR3 reads CASSSSHSPGTGTEAFF. The CDR3 DNA is TGCGCCAGCAGCTCCTCCCACAGTCCGGGCACGGGGACTGAAGCTTTCTTT.

J is TRBJ2-1 and V is TRBV7-3; D remains ambiguous. The CDR3 has 12 amino acids. The V end lost 0 bases, the J end lost 7 bases, and 4 bases lay between the germline ends. CDR1 is SGHTA, CDR2 FQGTGA, per germline. As DNA, the CDR3 is TGTGCCAGCAGCTTAACGCAGAATGAGCAGTTCTTC. It codes for CASSLTQNEQFF.

Worth noting for this clone: Within the sample, other DNA sequences also encode this same CDR3. V usage is TRBV7-2 and J usage is TRBJ1-5; D unresolved. Trimming shortened V by 1 base and J by 3 bases, and 4 bases separated the two germline ends. The CDR3 totals 13 residues. From germline, CDR1 is SGHTA and CDR2 FQGNSA. For the CDR3, the DNA is TGTGCCAGCAGCTTAGTCCACAATCAGCCCCAGCATTTT. Its protein product is CASSLVHNQPQHF.

This chain uses TRBV7-9 with TRBJ2-7; 7 nucleotides align to TRBD1. Trimming at V came to 4 bases and at J to 2 bases, leaving 5 bases not matched to a gene. This CDR3 has 14 amino acids. The V gene's germline CDR1 is SEHNR and CDR2 FQNEAQ (reference sequence). This CDR3 reads CASSSPGQPYEQYF. CDR3 DNA: TGTGCCAGCAGCTCCCCGGGACAGCCCTACGAGCAGTACTTC.

J is TRBJ2-5 and V is TRBV5-1, with 13 nucleotides matching TRBD2. V was clipped by 3 bases and J by 0 bases; unmatched bases: 5. The CDR3 has 17 residues. CDR1 and CDR2 from the germline V gene are SGHRS and YFSETQ. In DNA form, the CDR3 reads TGCGCCAGCAGCTCCCGGACTAGCGGGGGTTACCAAGAGACCCAGTACTTC. It specifies CASSSRTSGGYQETQYF. The variable domain in full, with the rest retrieved from reference TRBV5-1 and TRBJ2-5, is KAGVTQTPRYLIKTRGQQVTLSCSPISGHRSVSWYQQTPGQGLQFLFEYFSETQRNKGNFPGRFSGRQFSNSRSEMNVSTLELGDSALYLCASSSRTSGGYQETQYFGPGTRLLVL.

V is TRBV7-3 and J is TRBJ1-1; 8 positions agree with TRBD1. CDR1 is SGHTA, CDR2 FQGTGA, per germline. V was clipped by 4 bases and J by 11 bases; unmatched bases: 6. This CDR3 comprises 12 residues. The CDR3, as DNA: TGTGCCAGCAGCTCACCGGGACAGGACGCTTTCTTT. Translated: CASSSPGQDAFF.

The chain has TRBV15 and TRBJ2-3; perhaps TRBD1 as D (5 bases). Germline V CDR1 and CDR2: LNHNV, YYDKDF (reference sequence). V lost 0 bases, J lost 0 bases, and 7 bases lay in between. The CDR3 totals 15 residues. Here the CDR3 reads CATSRDPGSTDTQYF. The CDR3 DNA follows: TGTGCCACCAGCAGAGATCCAGGGAGCACAGATACGCAGTATTTT.

The V gene is TRBV5-1, the J gene TRBJ2-5, with D tentatively TRBD2 (5 bases). The CDR3 sequence is 15 residues long. V was cut by 4 bases and J by 2 bases, with 15 bases left in between. Germline loops: CDR1 SGHRS, CDR2 YFSETQ. CDR3 loop: CASSPGGAAQETQYF. In DNA, the CDR3 is TGCGCCAGCAGCCCCGGTGGAGCGGCGCAAGAGACCCAGTACTTC.

J is TRBJ1-5 and V is TRBV7-2; tentative D call: TRBD1 (6 bases). Between the trimmed V and J ends, which lost 2 bases and 10 bases, there was a span of 21 bases. The CDR3 is 16 amino acids. CDR1 and CDR2 (germline): SGHTA, FQGNSA. CDR3 nucleotide sequence: TGTGCCAGCAGCTTATCGTCGGGACATACCTACCTCCCCCAGCATTTT. This translates into CASSLSSGHTYLPQHF.

The CDR3 DNA reads TGTGCCAGCAGTCTTCCTACGGCCGGGACAGGGGGGATCTACTCTGGAAACACCATATATTTT. The encoded protein is CASSLPTAGTGGIYSGNTIYF. The rearrangement joins TRBV28 to TRBJ1-3; 11 positions agree with TRBD1. From germline, CDR1 is MDHEN and CDR2 SYDVKM. The trim removed 5 bases at V and 0 bases at J, leaving 18 bases unmatched. CDR3 length: 21 residues.

The chain carries TRBV9 and TRBJ2-5; 7 bases align to TRBD1. Per germline, CDR1 SGDLS and CDR2 YYNGEE. With V trimmed by 4 bases and J by 4 bases, 10 bases remained unmatched. The CDR3 length is 15 residues. CDR3 sequence reads: CASSSPNRGGETQYF. The CDR3 DNA reads as TGTGCCAGCAGCTCACCGAACAGGGGCGGAGAGACCCAGTACTTC. Full variable domain (rest looked up from reference TRBV9 and TRBJ2-5): DSGVTQTPKHLITATGQRVTLRCSPRSGDLSVYWYQQSLDQGLQFLIQYYNGEERAKGNILERFSAQQFPDLHSELNLSSLELGDSALYFCASSSPNRGGETQYFGPGTRLLVL.

The chain combines TRBV14 with TRBJ1-2; no reliable D call. From germline, CDR1 is SGHDN and CDR2 FVKESK. V was trimmed by 5 bases and J by 4 bases, leaving 20 bases between them. This CDR3 spans 16 amino acids. The CDR3 DNA reads TGTGCCAGCAGCTCTCTCGCGGGGAATTGGGGCTATGGCTACACCTTC. This translates into CASSSLAGNWGYGYTF.

The genes are TRBV7-2 and TRBJ2-5, with 8 bases aligning to TRBD2. This CDR3 comprises 17 residues. Germline CDR1 and CDR2: SGHTA and FQGNSA. The V gene end was trimmed by 1 base and the J gene end by 7 bases; junction bases not matched to a gene: 14. The CDR3, as DNA: TGTGCCAGCAGCTTAGTGGCCCCGGGACTAGGGGCGGGGACCCAGTACTTC. Translation gives CASSLVAPGLGAGTQYF.

This chain connects TRBV19 to TRBJ1-4; maybe TRBD1 (5 bases). V lost 4 bases, J lost 7 bases, and 10 bases lay in between. There are 13 residues in the CDR3. Germline V CDR1 and CDR2: LNHDA, SQIVND (reference sequence). The CDR3 nucleotides are TGTGCCAGTAGTAGTCTTGACAGTGAAAAACTGTTTTTT. It is translated as CASSSLDSEKLFF.